Listed below are T cell receptor beta chains from one sample, sequenced in a study of cytomegalovirus exposure and HLA in healthy donors. Assay used: immunoSEQ multiplex PCR; TCRdb lists only in-frame clones, some missing. This sample has around 120,000 clones, with around four fifths found just once. Sequenced: PBMCs. The receptors originated from a man in his sixties in good health and CMV-seropositive. Each CDR3 is given with its conserved first and last residue. Fields, in order: V gene, clone size, J gene, CDR3 length, D gene, CDR3 DNA, CDR3 protein. The D gene is left open where the match is weak. The size of a clone is reported for some rows only, either as once, few or many, or as a class for expanded clones.

TRBV30	NA	TRBJ1-1	13	NA	TGTGCCTGGAGTTCGGGCGGGGGATCTGAAGCTTTCTTT	CAWSSGGGSEAFF
TRBV9	NA	TRBJ2-5	15	TRBD2	TGTGCCAGCAGCGGCCAACTAGCGCGCGAAGAGACCCAGTACTTC	CASSGQLAREETQYF
TRBV10-2	once	TRBJ2-2	15	NA	TGCGCCAGCAGGCCCCAGGGCAGGAGCACCGGGGAGCTGTTTTTT	CASRPQGRSTGELFF
TRBV5-1	NA	TRBJ2-2	15	TRBD2	TGCGCCAGCGGGACTAGCGGGGGTAACACCGGGGAGCTGTTTTTT	CASGTSGGNTGELFF
TRBV2	NA	TRBJ1-1	13	TRBD1	TGTGCCAGCAGGGACAGGGAAACCACTGAAGCTTTCTTT	CASRDRETTEAFF
TRBV5-1	once	TRBJ2-7	15	NA	TGCGCCAGCAGCTTACTCTCCCGGACAGCCTACGAGCAGTACTTC	CASSLLSRTAYEQYF
TRBV28	NA	TRBJ1-5	13	NA	TGTGCCAGCTTAACACATAGCAATCAGCCCCAGCATTTT	CASLTHSNQPQHF
TRBV27	NA	TRBJ2-7	14	TRBD2	TGTGCCAGCAGTTTCCTAGCGGGAGGGTACGAGCAGTACTTC	CASSFLAGGYEQYF
TRBV5-4	NA	TRBJ2-5	13	TRBD1	TGTGCCAGCAGTCTAACAGGGGGGGAGACCCAGTACTTC	CASSLTGGETQYF
TRBV11-2	NA	TRBJ2-1	15	NA	TGTGCCAGCAGCTTAGAGGGGAGTTCCTACAATGAGCAGTTCTTC	CASSLEGSSYNEQFF
TRBV18	NA	TRBJ2-7	15	NA	TGTGCCAGCTCACCAAGCCAAGGGGCTCAAGACGAGCAGTACTTC	CASSPSQGAQDEQYF
TRBV27	NA	TRBJ2-7	18	TRBD2	TGTGCCAGCAGTTTATCCTTGGGACTAGCGGGTTCCTCCTACGAGCAGTACTTC	CASSLSLGLAGSSYEQYF
TRBV28	few	TRBJ1-1	14	TRBD1	TGTGCCAGCAGTACGCCGGACAGGCACACTGAAGCTTTCTTT	CASSTPDRHTEAFF
TRBV9	once	TRBJ2-3	15	TRBD2	TGTGCCAGCAGCGTAGGACTAGCGGGCACAGATACGCAGTATTTT	CASSVGLAGTDTQYF
TRBV10-1	once	TRBJ1-2	13	TRBD1	TGCGCCAGCAGTGGGGACAGATCCTATGGCTACACCTTC	CASSGDRSYGYTF
TRBV5-5	NA	TRBJ2-7	15	TRBD1	TGTGCCAGCAGCTTGCTCCAGGGGGTTTCCTACGAGCAGTACTTC	CASSLLQGVSYEQYF
TRBV11-2	NA	TRBJ1-4	15	TRBD1	TGTGCCAGCAGCTTAACTCGGACAGGGAATGAAAAACTGTTTTTT	CASSLTRTGNEKLFF
TRBV6-1	NA	TRBJ1-2	11	NA	TGTGCCAGCAGGGTACAGCCGGGCTACACCTTC	CASRVQPGYTF
TRBV7-3	NA	TRBJ2-2	16	TRBD2	TGTGCCAGCAGCTCCTCCGGCGGGGGGGGGAGCGGGGAGCTGTTTTTT	CASSSSGGGGSGELFF
TRBV7-2	NA	TRBJ2-1	15	NA	TGTGCCAGCAGCCTTGACAGGTTCTCCTACAATGAGCAGTTCTTC	CASSLDRFSYNEQFF
TRBV14	NA	TRBJ1-2	15	TRBD1	TGTGCCAGCAGCCAGGATAGGACAGGGAGGGATGGCTACACCTTC	CASSQDRTGRDGYTF
TRBV6-1	few	TRBJ2-3	16	NA	TGTGCCAGCAGTGAATTAAGGGGGTCGATGCCAGATACGCAGTATTTT	CASSELRGSMPDTQYF
TRBV28	NA	TRBJ2-6	18	NA	TGTGCCAGCACTTTTCCCGAGGGTGCAGCGGATGGGGCCAACGTCCTGACTTTC	CASTFPEGAADGANVLTF
TRBV4-1	NA	TRBJ2-3	16	NA	TGCGCCAGCAGCCAACCGTCCCGGGGAGGCACAGATACGCAGTATTTT	CASSQPSRGGTDTQYF
TRBV30	NA	TRBJ2-1	11	NA	TGTGCCTGGAGTGAGGGGATTGAGCAGTTCTTC	CAWSEGIEQFF
TRBV5-1	NA	TRBJ1-2	14	TRBD1	TGCGCCAGCAGCTTCCAGGGACAGGACTATGGCTACACCTTC	CASSFQGQDYGYTF
TRBV4-1	NA	TRBJ1-2	18	NA	TGCGCCAGCAGCCAAGATCAGGGGCGCACCCTCGGTGGGTATGGCTACACCTTC	CASSQDQGRTLGGYGYTF
TRBV7-2	NA	TRBJ1-2	17	NA	TGTGCCAGCAGCTTAATTCTAAATGTGGTCCCCTCGGGTGGCTACACCTTC	CASSLILNVVPSGGYTF
TRBV6-1	once	TRBJ2-1	15	TRBD1	TGTGCCAGCAGGGCCGGGACAGGGATCCACAATGAGCAGTTCTTC	CASRAGTGIHNEQFF
TRBV14	few	TRBJ1-2	13	NA	TGTGCCAGCAGCCCCGCAGGGAACTATGGCTACACCTTC	CASSPAGNYGYTF
TRBV4-1	NA	TRBJ2-1	15	NA	TGCGCCAGCAGCCAAGTCACTAGCCAATACAATGAGCAGTTCTTC	CASSQVTSQYNEQFF
TRBV5-1	NA	TRBJ1-3	15	NA	TGCGCCAGCCAGGCAGACCCTACCTCTGGAAACACCATATATTTT	CASQADPTSGNTIYF
TRBV6-1	NA	TRBJ2-7	13	TRBD2	TGTGCCAGTTCTACTAGCGGGGCGTACGAGCAGTACTTC	CASSTSGAYEQYF
TRBV7-9	NA	TRBJ2-7	14	TRBD2	TGTGCCAGCAGCTTAGCGGCCCTACTAGCGGAGCAGTACTTC	CASSLAALLAEQYF
TRBV7-2	NA	TRBJ1-2	14	TRBD1	TGTGCCAGCAGCTTATGGGGACAGGGCTATGGCTACACCTTC	CASSLWGQGYGYTF
TRBV6-6	NA	TRBJ2-2	15	NA	TGTGCCAGCAGTTACCGGGCGGACTACACCGGGGAGCTGTTTTTT	CASSYRADYTGELFF
TRBV9	NA	TRBJ1-2	15	NA	TGTGCCAGCAGCCCGGGCGGGGGGGTCGACTATGGCTACACCTTC	CASSPGGGVDYGYTF
TRBV28	NA	TRBJ1-4	14	TRBD1	TGTGCCAGCAGCACGACAGGGATTGGCGAAAAACTGTTTTTT	CASSTTGIGEKLFF
TRBV15	NA	TRBJ2-2	15	NA	TGTGCCACTACTCTTCAGGGCGCGAACACCGGGGAGCTGTTTTTT	CATTLQGANTGELFF
TRBV7-9	NA	TRBJ2-1	17	TRBD2	TGTGCCAGCACCACACCCCGTGGGCGGGAGGGCCGAAATGAGCAGTTCTTC	CASTTPRGREGRNEQFF
TRBV5-1	NA	TRBJ2-3	15	TRBD2	TGCGCCAGCAGCTCGGGACTATCTCACACAGATACGCAGTATTTT	CASSSGLSHTDTQYF
TRBV30	NA	TRBJ1-2	15	NA	TGTGCCTGGAGTGTAAGACTGGGAGCTAACTATGGCTACACCTTC	CAWSVRLGANYGYTF
TRBV7-8	NA	TRBJ2-1	16	NA	TGTGCCAGCATCCGGGGGGCGGGGGCCTTCACCAATGAGCAGTTCTTC	CASIRGAGAFTNEQFF
TRBV6-5	NA	TRBJ1-5	15	NA	TGTGCCAGCAGTTACAACAGGGAGGGAGATCAGCCCCAGCATTTT	CASSYNREGDQPQHF
TRBV4-1	NA	TRBJ2-3	16	NA	TGCGCCAGCAGCCAAGTTCGTAGCGCGCGCACAGATACGCAGTATTTT	CASSQVRSARTDTQYF
TRBV6-1	few	TRBJ1-5	13	NA	TGTGCCAGCAGCGTACAGGGATCCCAGCCCCAGCATTTT	CASSVQGSQPQHF
TRBV5-6	NA	TRBJ1-4	15	NA	TGTGCCAGCAGCTATCGGGGGGTAGCTAATGAAAAACTGTTTTTT	CASSYRGVANEKLFF
TRBV5-5	NA	TRBJ2-7	12	NA	TGTGCCAGCAGCTTGATGCTAGGCGAGCAGTACTTC	CASSLMLGEQYF
TRBV18	NA	TRBJ1-2	13	NA	TGTGCCAGCTCACCGGGAGCTAACTATGGCTACACCTTC	CASSPGANYGYTF
TRBV7-9	NA	TRBJ1-1	13	NA	TGTGCCAGCAGCCCTACCGGGGGGGCTGAAGCTTTCTTT	CASSPTGGAEAFF
TRBV6-1	NA	TRBJ2-7	13	NA	TGTGCCAGCAGTGAAAATCCAGTTTTGGAGCAGTACTTC	CASSENPVLEQYF
TRBV5-1	NA	TRBJ2-7	14	NA	TGCGCCAGCAGCCGAACCGGGACAAACTACGAGCAGTACTTC	CASSRTGTNYEQYF
TRBV11-2	NA	TRBJ1-1	14	NA	TGTGCCAGCAGCCCGTTTTTAGCGACCACTGAAGCTTTCTTT	CASSPFLATTEAFF
TRBV19	few	TRBJ1-2	16	TRBD1	TGTGCCAGTAGCCCGACAGGGGGACAGTTGCTTTATCGCTACACCTTC	CASSPTGGQLLYRYTF
TRBV7-5	NA	TRBJ1-5	12	NA	TGTGCCGGTACAGGGGCCGGGCAGCCCCAGCATTTT	CAGTGAGQPQHF
TRBV6-5	NA	TRBJ2-6	15	NA	TGTGCCAGCAGGAAGGGGGGGTCTGGGGCCAACGTCCTGACTTTC	CASRKGGSGANVLTF
TRBV2	NA	TRBJ2-1	15	NA	TGTGCCAGCAGGAGGGAGCAGGGGACGTACAATGAGCAGTTCTTC	CASRREQGTYNEQFF